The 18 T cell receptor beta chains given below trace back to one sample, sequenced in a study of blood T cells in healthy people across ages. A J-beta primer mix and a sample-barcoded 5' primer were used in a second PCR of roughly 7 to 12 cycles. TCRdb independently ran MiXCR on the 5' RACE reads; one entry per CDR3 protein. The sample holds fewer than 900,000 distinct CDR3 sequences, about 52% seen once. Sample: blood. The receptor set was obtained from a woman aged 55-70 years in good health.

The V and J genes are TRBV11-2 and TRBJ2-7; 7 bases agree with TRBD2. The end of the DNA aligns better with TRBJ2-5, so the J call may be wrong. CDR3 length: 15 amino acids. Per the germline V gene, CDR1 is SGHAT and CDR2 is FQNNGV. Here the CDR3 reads CASSLAGVGQETQYF. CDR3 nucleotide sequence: TGTGCCAGCAGCTTGGCGGGAGTAGGACAAGAGACCCAGTACTTC.

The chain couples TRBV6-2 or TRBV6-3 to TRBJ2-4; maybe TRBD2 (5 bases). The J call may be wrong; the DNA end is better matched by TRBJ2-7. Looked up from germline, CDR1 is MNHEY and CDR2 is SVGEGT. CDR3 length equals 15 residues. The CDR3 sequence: CASSPEARGSYEQYF. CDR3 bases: TGTGCCAGCAGCCCGGAAGCCCGAGGGTCTTACGAGCAGTACTTC.

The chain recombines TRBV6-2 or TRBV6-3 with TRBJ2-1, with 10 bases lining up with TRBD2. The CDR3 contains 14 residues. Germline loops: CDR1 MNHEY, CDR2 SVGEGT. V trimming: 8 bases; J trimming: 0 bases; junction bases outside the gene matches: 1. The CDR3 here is CASVAGGSYNEQFF. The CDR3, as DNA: TGTGCCAGCGTAGCGGGAGGCTCCTACAATGAGCAGTTCTTC.

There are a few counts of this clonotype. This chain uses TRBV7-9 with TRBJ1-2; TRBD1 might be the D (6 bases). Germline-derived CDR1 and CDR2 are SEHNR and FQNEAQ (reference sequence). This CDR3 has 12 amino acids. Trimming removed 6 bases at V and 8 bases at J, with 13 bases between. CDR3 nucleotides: TGTGCCAGCAGTAACAGGGAGCGGGGCTACACCTTC. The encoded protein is CASSNRERGYTF.

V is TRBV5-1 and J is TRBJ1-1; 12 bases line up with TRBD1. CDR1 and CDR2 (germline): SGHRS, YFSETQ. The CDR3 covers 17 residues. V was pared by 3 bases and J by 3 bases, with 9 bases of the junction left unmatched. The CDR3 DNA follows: TGCGCCAGCAGCTGGGGGACAGGGGGCTCCTCGGACACTGAAGCTTTCTTT. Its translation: CASSWGTGGSSDTEAFF. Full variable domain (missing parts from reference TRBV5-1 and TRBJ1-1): KAGVTQTPRYLIKTRGQQVTLSCSPISGHRSVSWYQQTPGQGLQFLFEYFSETQRNKGNFPGRFSGRQFSNSRSEMNVSTLELGDSALYLCASSWGTGGSSDTEAFFGQGTRLTVV.

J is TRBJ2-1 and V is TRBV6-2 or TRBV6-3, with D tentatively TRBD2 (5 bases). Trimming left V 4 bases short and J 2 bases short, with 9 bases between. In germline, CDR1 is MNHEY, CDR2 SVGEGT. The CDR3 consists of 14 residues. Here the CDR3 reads CASSSLGTYNEQFF. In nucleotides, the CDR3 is TGTGCCAGCAGTTCCCTCGGGACCTACAATGAGCAGTTCTTC.

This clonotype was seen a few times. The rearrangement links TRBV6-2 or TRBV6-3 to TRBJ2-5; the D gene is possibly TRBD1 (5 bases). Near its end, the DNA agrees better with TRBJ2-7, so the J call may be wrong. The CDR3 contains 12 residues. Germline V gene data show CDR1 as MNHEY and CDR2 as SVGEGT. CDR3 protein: CASSPARDEQYF. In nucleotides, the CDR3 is TGTGCCAGCAGTCCCGCCAGGGACGAGCAGTACTTC.

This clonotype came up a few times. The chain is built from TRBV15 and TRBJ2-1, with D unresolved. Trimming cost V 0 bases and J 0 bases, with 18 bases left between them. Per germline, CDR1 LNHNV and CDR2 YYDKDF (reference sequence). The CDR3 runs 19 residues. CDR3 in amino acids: CATSREERVEFYSYNEQFF. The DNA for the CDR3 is TGTGCCACCAGCAGAGAGGAGCGAGTGGAATTCTACTCCTACAATGAGCAGTTCTTC.

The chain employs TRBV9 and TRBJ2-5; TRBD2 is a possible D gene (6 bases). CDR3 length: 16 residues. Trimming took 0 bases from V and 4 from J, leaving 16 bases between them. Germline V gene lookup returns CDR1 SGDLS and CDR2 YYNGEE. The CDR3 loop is CASSVVGGTTAETQYF. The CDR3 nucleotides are TGTGCCAGCAGCGTAGTAGGCGGGACGACCGCAGAGACCCAGTACTTC.

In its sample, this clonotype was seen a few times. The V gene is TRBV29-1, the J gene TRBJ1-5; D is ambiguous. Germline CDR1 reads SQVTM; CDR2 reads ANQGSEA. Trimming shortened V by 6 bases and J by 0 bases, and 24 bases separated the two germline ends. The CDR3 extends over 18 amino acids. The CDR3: CSVPLSGRIGYSNQPQHF. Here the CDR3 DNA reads TGCAGCGTCCCCCTGTCGGGCAGGATCGGTTATAGCAATCAGCCCCAGCATTTT.

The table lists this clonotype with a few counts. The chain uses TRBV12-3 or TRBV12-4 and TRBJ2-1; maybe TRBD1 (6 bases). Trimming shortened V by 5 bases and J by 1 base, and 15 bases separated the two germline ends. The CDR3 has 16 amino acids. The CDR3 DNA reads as TGTGCCAGCAGTGGAGGACAGTTTGCATCCTACAATGAGCAGTTCTTC. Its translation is CASSGGQFASYNEQFF.

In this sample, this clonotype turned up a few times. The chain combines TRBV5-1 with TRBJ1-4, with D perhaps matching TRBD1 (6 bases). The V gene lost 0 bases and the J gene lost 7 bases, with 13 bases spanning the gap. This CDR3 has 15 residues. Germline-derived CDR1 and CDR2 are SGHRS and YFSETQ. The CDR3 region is CASSLVGTPFEKLFF. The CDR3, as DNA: TGCGCCAGCAGCTTGGTCGGGACACCTTTTGAAAAACTGTTTTTT. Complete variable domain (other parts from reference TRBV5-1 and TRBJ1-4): KAGVTQTPRYLIKTRGQQVTLSCSPISGHRSVSWYQQTPGQGLQFLFEYFSETQRNKGNFPGRFSGRQFSNSRSEMNVSTLELGDSALYLCASSLVGTPFEKLFFGSGTQLSVL.

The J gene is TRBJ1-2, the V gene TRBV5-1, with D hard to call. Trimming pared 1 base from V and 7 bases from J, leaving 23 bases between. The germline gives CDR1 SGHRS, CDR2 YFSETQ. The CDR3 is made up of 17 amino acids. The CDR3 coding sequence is TGCGCCAGCAGCTTGAGGCAGGCGACGCTATCTATCGCTGGCTACACCTTC. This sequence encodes CASSLRQATLSIAGYTF.

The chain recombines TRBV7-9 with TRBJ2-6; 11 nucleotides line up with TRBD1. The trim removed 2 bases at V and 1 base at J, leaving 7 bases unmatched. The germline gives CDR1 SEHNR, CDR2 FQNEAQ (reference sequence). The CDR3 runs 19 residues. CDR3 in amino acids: CASSLLRTGGASGANVLTF. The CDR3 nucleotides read TGTGCCAGCAGCTTACTCAGGACAGGGGGCGCATCTGGGGCCAACGTCCTGACTTTC.

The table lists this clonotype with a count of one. The CDR3 loop reads CASSTPGVPTEQYF. In nucleotides, the CDR3 is TGTGCCAGCAGTACCCCGGGGGTCCCTACAGAGCAGTACTTC. The gene calls are TRBV28 and TRBJ2-7; D is perhaps TRBD2 (6 bases). Germline CDR1 MDHEN, CDR2 SYDVKM. This CDR3 is built from 14 residues. V gave up 5 bases and J gave up 7 bases, with 18 bases separating them.

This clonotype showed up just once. The chain's CDR3 is CSAASGRLYEQYF. The CDR3 nucleotides are TGCAGTGCAGCCTCGGGACGACTCTACGAGCAGTACTTC. This chain uses TRBV20-1 with TRBJ2-1; either TRBD1 or TRBD2 may fit D (5 bases each). Gene TRBJ2-7 matches the end of the DNA better, so the J call may be wrong. The length of the CDR3 is 13 residues. Germline CDR1 and CDR2: DFQATT and SNEGSKA (reference sequence).

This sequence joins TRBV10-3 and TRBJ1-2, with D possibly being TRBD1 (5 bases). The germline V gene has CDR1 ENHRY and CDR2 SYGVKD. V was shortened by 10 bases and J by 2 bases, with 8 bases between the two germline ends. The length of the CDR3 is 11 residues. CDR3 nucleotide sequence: TGTGCCACGGGGGGGAACTATGGCTACACCTTC. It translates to CATGGNYGYTF.

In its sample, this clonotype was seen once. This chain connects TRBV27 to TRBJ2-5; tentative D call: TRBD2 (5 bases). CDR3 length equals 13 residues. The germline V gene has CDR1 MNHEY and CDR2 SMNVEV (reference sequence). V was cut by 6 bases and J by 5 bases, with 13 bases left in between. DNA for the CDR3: TGTGCCAGCAGGCTACTGGGCGGGGAGACCCAGTACTTC. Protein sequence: CASRLLGGETQYF.